These 14 T cell receptor beta chains were all obtained from the same sample, sequenced in a study of blood T cell repertoires in COVID-19. The method was immunoSEQ multiplex PCR; TCRdb's version includes in-frame clones alone and lacks a portion of them. The repertoire consists of 200,000 to 250,000 clones, with about 90% occurring once and the leading ten covering roughly 1.5%. Sequenced material: peripheral blood. Every receptor here comes from a man younger than 35 with active or convalescent COVID-19.

The chain carries TRBV21-1 and TRBJ1-6; the D segment call TRBD1 is taken from the table without a DNA check. TRBV21-1 is shown as a pseudogene. The CDR3 totals 18 residues. The CDR3 spells CASSKEEAGESRRSPLHF. The CDR3 DNA reads as TGTGCCAGCAGCAAAGAGGAGGCAGGGGAAAGTCGCCGATCACCCCTCCACTTT.

The rearrangement uses TRBV27 and TRBJ2-2; D is perhaps TRBD2 (5 bases). Germline loops: CDR1 MNHEY, CDR2 SMNVEV (reference sequence). V was pared by 8 bases and J by 7 bases, with 14 bases between. CDR3 length: 13 amino acids. CDR3 sequence (DNA): TGTGCCAGCCAGAGGGCCGGAGTCGGGGAGCTGTTTTTT. Translating it yields CASQRAGVGELFF.

J is TRBJ2-1 and V is TRBV11-3, with D possibly being TRBD1 (6 bases). CDR3 length: 15 amino acids. V dropped 5 bases and J dropped 2 bases, with 13 bases sitting between them. Per germline, CDR1 SGHNT and CDR2 YENEEA. The CDR3 loop is CASSKQGYTYNEQFF. CDR3 DNA: TGTGCCAGCAGCAAACAGGGATACACCTACAATGAGCAGTTCTTC.

This clone came up once. The chain is built from TRBV18 and TRBJ1-5; D may be TRBD1 (6 bases). CDR3 size: 16 residues. In germline, CDR1 is KGHSH, CDR2 LQKENI. Trimming removed 3 bases at V and 7 bases at J, with 19 bases between. The CDR3 spells CASSPGQTNRGQPQHF. CDR3 sequence (DNA): TGTGCCAGCTCACCTGGACAGACCAATAGGGGACAGCCCCAGCATTTT.

The rearrangement links TRBV5-1 to TRBJ1-6; 7 bases are a match to TRBD1. This CDR3 has 14 residues. V lost 1 base, J lost 7 bases, and 2 bases stayed unmatched. The germline gives CDR1 SGHRS, CDR2 YFSETQ. The DNA of the CDR3 is TGCGCCAGCAGCTTGAACAGGGGAAATTCACCCCTCCACTTT. This codes for CASSLNRGNSPLHF.

The chain links TRBV11-2 to TRBJ1-4; 7 bases are shared with TRBD1. After removal of 4 bases from V and 6 bases from J, the junction contained 8 bases not matched to a gene. The CDR3 spans 15 residues. Germline V CDR1 and CDR2: SGHAT, FQNNGV. The CDR3 DNA reads as TGTGCCAGCAGCTCGATATTCCAGGGGGATGAAAAACTGTTTTTT. It translates to CASSSIFQGDEKLFF.

J is TRBJ2-7 and V is TRBV29-1, with 10 bases lining up with TRBD1. Germline assignment: CDR1 SQVTM and CDR2 ANQGSEA. V was clipped by 4 bases and J by 6 bases; unmatched bases: 12. This CDR3 region has 15 residues. The chain's CDR3 is CSVVSGQGGLSEQYF. The CDR3 nucleotides are TGCAGCGTTGTTTCCGGACAGGGGGGGTTATCCGAGCAGTACTTC.

This clone was recorded once. This rearrangement joins TRBV19 to TRBJ2-7; 7 positions match TRBD2. From germline, CDR1 is LNHDA and CDR2 SQIVND (reference sequence). The CDR3 is 13 amino acids. Germline trimming cut 2 bases from V and 2 bases from J; bases unmatched to any gene: 0. CDR3: CASSIREAYEQYF. The CDR3, as DNA: TGTGCCAGTAGTATACGGGAGGCCTACGAGCAGTACTTC.

The rearrangement joins TRBV7-9 to TRBJ2-7; 12 bases agree with TRBD2. The CDR3 loop spans 16 amino acids. Trimming removed 3 bases from V and 4 bases from J; junction bases left unmatched: 7. Germline loops: CDR1 SEHNR, CDR2 FQNEAQ (reference sequence). The CDR3 spells CASSFTTSGRRYEQYF. The CDR3, as DNA: TGTGCCAGCAGCTTCACTACTAGCGGGAGGCGGTACGAGCAGTACTTC.

The chain joins TRBV15 to TRBJ2-7; 7 bases are a match to TRBD2. The junction had 5 bases not matched to a gene; V was cut back by 5 bases and J by 4 bases. The V gene's germline CDR1 is LNHNV and CDR2 YYDKDF (reference sequence). The CDR3 is made up of 13 amino acids. Written as DNA, the CDR3 is TGTGCCACCAGCGGACTAGGTCGGTACGAGCAGTACTTC. It encodes CATSGLGRYEQYF.

The genes are TRBV28 and TRBJ1-2, with 9 bases fitting TRBD1. The CDR3 has 20 residues. Trimming at V came to 2 bases and at J to 2 bases, leaving 18 bases not matched to a gene. CDR1 is MDHEN, CDR2 SYDVKM, per germline. CDR3 region: CASSLDSIITKGQGNYGYTF. The CDR3, as DNA: TGTGCCAGCAGTTTAGACTCGATCATAACCAAGGGACAGGGAAACTATGGCTACACCTTC.

The rearrangement uses TRBV5-6 and TRBJ2-7, with TRBD1 matching 9 bases. The CDR3 runs 13 residues. Germline assignment: CDR1 SGHDT and CDR2 YYEEEE. V gave up 5 bases and J gave up 4 bases; unmatched junction bases: 4. In nucleotides, the CDR3 is TGTGCCAGCAGTCGGGACAGGGCTTACGAGCAGTACTTC. It specifies CASSRDRAYEQYF.

This clone showed up just once. The chain is built from TRBV5-4 and TRBJ2-7; 11 bases map to TRBD2. Germline V gives CDR1 SGHNT, CDR2 YYREEE (reference sequence). CDR3 size: 15 residues. The V gene end was trimmed by 4 bases and the J gene end by 2 bases; junction bases not matched to a gene: 5. The CDR3 loop is CASSGLAGGAYEQYF. The CDR3 DNA sequence: TGTGCCAGCAGCGGCCTAGCGGGAGGCGCCTACGAGCAGTACTTC.

The gene calls are TRBV5-1 and TRBJ1-5; TRBD1 might be the D (5 bases). V shed 4 bases and J shed 0 bases, with 5 bases lying between them. The CDR3 consists of 13 residues. Looked up from germline, CDR1 is SGHRS and CDR2 is YFSETQ. CDR3 nucleotide sequence: TGCGCCAGCAGCAGGGGTAGCAATCAGCCCCAGCATTTT. It encodes CASSRGSNQPQHF. Variable domain in full (rest from reference TRBV5-1 and TRBJ1-5): KAGVTQTPRYLIKTRGQQVTLSCSPISGHRSVSWYQQTPGQGLQFLFEYFSETQRNKGNFPGRFSGRQFSNSRSEMNVSTLELGDSALYLCASSRGSNQPQHFGDGTRLSIL.